Presented here are 32 T cell receptor beta chains from one specimen sequenced in a study of OX40 agonist ivuxolimab in advanced cancers. The data were produced by immunoSEQ multiplex PCR, yet TCRdb's version contains in-frame clones alone and is incomplete. The sample has over 50,000 clones, approximately 92% seen once. Sample: CD4+ or CD8+ T cells sorted from blood, taken in a trial of the OX40 agonist ivuxolimab. The source is an adult with an advanced solid tumor such as melanoma, head and neck, liver or kidney cancer.

The gene calls are TRBV27 and TRBJ2-3; the D gene is possibly TRBD2 (7 bases). The CDR3 has 15 amino acids. The V end lost 5 bases, the J end lost 1 base, and 13 bases lay between the germline ends. Germline V gene sequence: CDR1 MNHEY, CDR2 SMNVEV (reference sequence). The CDR3 spells CASSRGASGTDTQYF. The DNA for the CDR3 is TGTGCCAGCAGTCGGGGGGCTAGCGGCACAGATACGCAGTATTTT.

The chain employs TRBV27 and TRBJ1-5; D is possibly TRBD1 (5 bases). V lost 6 bases to trimming and J lost 2 bases, with 11 bases between them. The CDR3 loop spans 14 amino acids. Germline-derived CDR1 and CDR2 are MNHEY and SMNVEV (reference sequence). The CDR3 reads CASSFTGRNQPQHF. CDR3 bases: TGTGCCAGCAGCTTTACAGGACGCAATCAGCCCCAGCATTTT.

This clone was seen only once. CDR3: CAWRGAGELFF. The CDR3 nucleotides are TGTGCCTGGAGGGGGGCCGGGGAGCTGTTTTTT. The chain has TRBV30 and TRBJ2-2, with D perhaps being TRBD1 or TRBD2 (5 bases each). Germline values: CDR1 GTSNPN, CDR2 SVGIG (reference sequence). The CDR3 loop spans 11 amino acids. V lost 3 bases, J lost 6 bases, and 5 bases lay in between.

V usage is TRBV4-3 and J usage is TRBJ2-1; 11 bases fit TRBD2. Germline loops: CDR1 LGHNA, CDR2 YSLEER. The CDR3 is made up of 19 amino acids. Trimming cost V 1 base and J 2 bases; bases outside gene matches: 10. Written as DNA, the CDR3 is TGCGCCAGCAGCCAAGGTTTCCTAGCGGGAGGAAGAACCTACAATGAGCAGTTCTTC. Residues: CASSQGFLAGGRTYNEQFF.

A single count supports this clone. The chain employs TRBV11-2 and TRBJ1-5, with D perhaps TRBD1 (5 bases). Germline-derived CDR1 and CDR2 are SGHAT and FQNNGV. V was clipped by 4 bases and J by 3 bases, with 7 bases between them. CDR3 length equals 13 residues. The CDR3 bases are TGTGCCAGCAGCTGGGGACTCAATCAGCCCCAGCATTTT. It codes for CASSWGLNQPQHF.

J is TRBJ2-7 and V is TRBV11-2; no reliable D call. The CDR3 length is 11 residues. The V and J ends lost 4 bases and 7 bases respectively, with 8 bases between them. In germline, CDR1 is SGHAT, CDR2 FQNNGV. CDR3 loop: CASSSPLEQYV. For the CDR3, the DNA is TGTGCCAGCAGCTCCCCCCTGGAGCAGTACGTC.

Points on this clone: The sample has other DNA sequences that encode this CDR3 too. In DNA, the CDR3 is TGTGCCAGCAGCCTTAATCAGCCCCAGCATTTT. The encoded protein is CASSLNQPQHF. This chain uses TRBV6-1 with TRBJ1-5; D not certain. Germline loops: CDR1 MNHNS, CDR2 SASEGT. CDR3 size: 11 residues. The V end was cut by 6 bases, the J end by 4 bases, with 4 bases between.

CDR3 nucleotides: TGTGCCAGCAGCCCTGGACAGGGAAGCAATCAGCCCCAGCATTTT. Translating gives CASSPGQGSNQPQHF. The chain recombines TRBV6-5 with TRBJ1-5, with TRBD1 identical over 8 bases. The CDR3 length is 15 residues. Germline loops: CDR1 MNHEY, CDR2 SVGAGI. After removal of 6 bases from V and 1 base from J, the junction contained 5 bases not matched to a gene.

A single count supports this clone. CDR3 DNA sequence: TGTGCCTGGAGGGCGGTGGAGGAACCTGACTATGGCTACACCTTC. Its translation: CAWRAVEEPDYGYTF. The rearrangement uses TRBV30 and TRBJ1-2; D remains ambiguous. V shed 3 bases and J shed 3 bases, with 17 bases lying between them. Germline V gene sequence: CDR1 GTSNPN, CDR2 SVGIG (reference sequence). This CDR3 comprises 15 residues.

The chain couples TRBV11-3 to TRBJ2-1; no clear D. This CDR3 has 13 amino acids. Trimming pared 3 bases from V and 4 bases from J, leaving 7 bases between. Germline assignment: CDR1 SGHNT and CDR2 YENEEA. The chain's CDR3 is CASSLSIYNEQFF. CDR3 nucleotide sequence: TGTGCCAGCAGCTTGTCGATATACAATGAGCAGTTCTTC.

V and J are TRBV28 and TRBJ1-5; D is ambiguous. Germline CDR1 and CDR2: MDHEN and SYDVKM. Trimming shortened V by 6 bases and J by 2 bases, and 17 bases separated the two germline ends. The CDR3 extends over 16 amino acids. The CDR3 is CASSRLLLRGNQPQHF. CDR3 DNA sequence: TGTGCCAGCAGCCGGCTCTTGTTGAGAGGCAATCAGCCCCAGCATTTT.

The J gene is TRBJ2-7, the V gene TRBV6-5; D is tentatively TRBD1 or TRBD2 (5 bases each). V lost 8 bases and J 2 bases, leaving 16 bases between the germline ends. The V gene's germline CDR1 is MNHEY and CDR2 SVGAGI. The CDR3 consists of 14 residues. CDR3 sequence (DNA): TGTGCCAGCTCTTTCCAGGGAGCCCCCTACGAGCAGTACTTC. As protein: CASSFQGAPYEQYF.

The genes are TRBV5-4 and TRBJ2-3; the D is unclear. Germline V CDR1 and CDR2: SGHNT, YYREEE (reference sequence). V was cut by 3 bases and J by 7 bases, with 12 bases left in between. This CDR3 has 13 residues. The CDR3 loop reads CASSSTLFNTQYF. In nucleotides, the CDR3 is TGTGCCAGCAGCTCTACGTTATTCAATACGCAGTATTTT. Full variable domain (remainder filled in from reference TRBV5-4 and TRBJ2-3): ETGVTQSPTHLIKTRGQQVTLRCSSQSGHNTVSWYQQALGQGPQFIFQYYREEENGRGNFPPRFSGLQFPNYSSELNVNALELDDSALYLCASSSTLFNTQYFGPGTRLTVL.

The V gene is TRBV30, the J gene TRBJ2-5; D uncertain. The CDR3 extends over 12 amino acids. Germline V CDR1 and CDR2: GTSNPN, SVGIG (reference sequence). Trimming left V 4 bases short and J 0 bases short, with 6 bases between. The CDR3 coding sequence is TGTGCCTGGACCCAGGACCAAGAGACCCAGTACTTC. Amino acid sequence: CAWTQDQETQYF.

This chain links TRBV29-1 with TRBJ2-1; no clear D. The CDR3 is 12 residues long. Germline V gene sequence: CDR1 SQVTM, CDR2 ANQGSEA. Here the CDR3 reads CNTHSRDNEQFF. In DNA, the CDR3 is TGCAACACCCATTCCCGGGACAATGAGCAGTTCTTC.

The chain couples TRBV21-1 to TRBJ2-7; the D call of TRBD1 is as the table states it, not checked on the DNA. TRBV21-1 is listed as a pseudogene. The length of the CDR3 is 15 residues. The CDR3 loop is CASSKVAGAPYEQYV. The CDR3, as DNA: TGTGCCAGCAGCAAAGTGGCAGGGGCACCCTACGAGCAGTACGTC.

The rearrangement joins TRBV9 to TRBJ2-1; D assignment may be TRBD1 or TRBD2 (5 bases each). V lost 0 bases and J lost 9, with 10 bases in between. The CDR3 length is 13 residues. Germline values: CDR1 SGDLS, CDR2 YYNGEE. CDR3 loop: CASSVGGSSEQFF. The CDR3 coding sequence is TGTGCCAGCAGCGTAGGGGGGTCTAGTGAGCAGTTCTTC.

The genes are TRBV9 and TRBJ2-7; 13 bases fit TRBD2. The V segment lost 4 bases and the J segment 4 bases; nucleotides outside the gene matches: 23. Per germline, CDR1 SGDLS and CDR2 YYNGEE. This CDR3 has 21 residues. The CDR3 is CASSPDPVELTSGRISYEQYV. The CDR3 DNA is TGTGCCAGCAGCCCCGACCCCGTAGAGTTGACTAGCGGGAGGATTTCGTACGAGCAGTACGTC.

The genes are TRBV30 and TRBJ1-1; D is perhaps TRBD1 (6 bases). The V end lost 0 bases, the J end lost 0 bases, and 14 bases lay between the germline ends. Germline-derived CDR1 and CDR2 are GTSNPN and SVGIG (reference sequence). This CDR3 is built from 16 residues. The CDR3 loop is CAWSVAQGRMNTEAFF. The CDR3 nucleotides read TGTGCCTGGAGTGTAGCACAGGGTCGAATGAACACTGAAGCTTTCTTT.

This rearrangement joins TRBV9 to TRBJ2-2; D is unresolved. Looked up from germline, CDR1 is SGDLS and CDR2 is YYNGEE. The CDR3 contains 11 residues. V gave up 6 bases and J gave up 3 bases, with 3 bases separating them. The CDR3 bases are TGTGCCAGCACTGACACCGGGGAGCTGTTTTTT. Translating gives CASTDTGELFF.

This chain uses TRBV27 with TRBJ1-5; D not resolved. Trimming pared 2 bases from V and 1 base from J, leaving 6 bases between. Germline lookup yields CDR1 MNHEY and CDR2 SMNVEV (reference sequence). This CDR3 is 14 amino acids long. CDR3 DNA: TGTGCCAGCAGTTTAGGGGTGAGCAATCAGCCCCAGCATTTT. Translated, it gives CASSLGVSNQPQHF.

In regard to this clone: One end of the junction varies from germline; a read error may be responsible. This chain joins TRBV30 and TRBJ2-2; D is unresolved. This CDR3 has 13 amino acids. Germline CDR1 and CDR2: GTSNPN and SVGIG (reference sequence). The CDR3: CVWSVPLVGELFF. In nucleotides, the CDR3 is TGTGTCTGGAGTGTACCCTTAGTCGGGGAGCTGTTTTTT. Complete variable domain (other parts from reference TRBV30 and TRBJ2-2): SQTIHQWPATLVQPVGSPLSLECTVEGTSNPNLYWYRQAAGRGLQLLFYSVGIGQISSEVPQNLSASRPQDRQFILSSKKLLLSDSGFYLCVWSVPLVGELFFGEGSRLTVL.

This clone was detected once. The chain employs TRBV4-2 and TRBJ2-7; D uncertain. This CDR3 is 13 amino acids long. Germline loops: CDR1 LGHNA, CDR2 YNFKEQ. The V and J ends lost 4 bases and 4 bases respectively, with 11 bases between them. CDR3 residues: CASSLFTYYEQYF. The CDR3 DNA is TGTGCCAGCAGCCTCTTTACCTATTACGAGCAGTACTTC.

The chain links TRBV5-6 to TRBJ2-5; D remains unclear. Germline CDR1 is SGHDT and CDR2 is YYEEEE. With 6 bases removed from V and 4 bases from J, the gap between germline ends came to 10 bases. The CDR3 runs to 12 residues. The CDR3 nucleotides read TGTGCCAGCACCAAAAGCGTAGAGACCCAGTACTTC. This encodes CASTKSVETQYF.

This clone appeared a single time. This rearrangement joins TRBV6-1 to TRBJ2-2; 9 bases fit TRBD2. CDR1 is MNHNS, CDR2 SASEGT, per germline. This CDR3 has 14 residues. The trim removed 4 bases at V and 6 bases at J, leaving 3 bases unmatched. CDR3 protein: CASSGGGVPGELFF. In DNA, the CDR3 is TGTGCCAGCAGTGGCGGGGGGGTTCCCGGGGAGCTGTTTTTT.

V usage is TRBV4-3 and J usage is TRBJ2-1; TRBD2 agrees at 7 bases. CDR3 size: 18 residues. Per germline, CDR1 LGHNA and CDR2 YSLEER. Trimming removed 0 bases from V and 3 bases from J; junction bases left unmatched: 11. Written as DNA, the CDR3 is TGCGCCAGCAGCCAAGATGAAGGATGGGCTAGCGGCTACAATGAGCAGTTCTTC. Its protein is CASSQDEGWASGYNEQFF.

The chain employs TRBV5-4 and TRBJ2-1; TRBD1 is a possible D gene (5 bases). The CDR3 is 14 residues long. Per germline, CDR1 SGHNT and CDR2 YYREEE (reference sequence). V was trimmed by 2 bases and J by 6 bases, leaving 12 bases between them. CDR3: CASSFSHRPNEQFF. For the CDR3, the DNA is TGTGCCAGCAGCTTTTCACACAGGCCCAATGAGCAGTTCTTC.

The chain has TRBV6-1 and TRBJ2-7, with TRBD2 identical over 9 bases. Germline V CDR1 and CDR2: MNHNS, SASEGT. V lost 7 bases, J lost 2 bases, and 9 bases stayed unmatched. The CDR3 is 15 residues long. The CDR3 bases are TGTGCCAGCACGTGGGGTCCTAGCGGGACCTACGAGCAGTACGTC. This translates into CASTWGPSGTYEQYV.

This sequence joins TRBV6-1 and TRBJ2-3; D unresolved. Germline V gene sequence: CDR1 MNHNS, CDR2 SASEGT. The CDR3 runs 15 residues. Trimming left V 4 bases short and J 1 base short, with 12 bases between. CDR3 in amino acids: CASSGLGSGTDTQYF. The CDR3 nucleotides are TGTGCCAGCAGTGGATTAGGTAGTGGCACAGATACGCAGTATTTT.

This clone is a singleton in its sample. The chain uses TRBV6-6 and TRBJ1-3, with D perhaps TRBD1 (5 bases). Germline V CDR1 and CDR2: MNHNY, SVGAGI (reference sequence). CDR3 length: 12 residues. Between the trimmed V and J ends, which lost 7 bases and 4 bases, there was a span of 8 bases. CDR3 protein: CASTGDGNTIYF. The CDR3 nucleotides are TGTGCCAGCACGGGGGACGGAAACACCATATATTTT.

The chain employs TRBV7-2 and TRBJ2-3; D is unresolved. V was cut by 1 base and J by 3 bases, with 14 bases left in between. There are 16 residues in the CDR3. Germline CDR1 reads SGHTA; CDR2 reads FQGNSA. The CDR3 nucleotides are TGTGCCAGCAGCTTAGGAATCGTGAAGGTTACAGATACGCAGTATTTT. It codes for CASSLGIVKVTDTQYF.

This chain joins TRBV27 and TRBJ2-3; no clear D gene. Germline V gives CDR1 MNHEY, CDR2 SMNVEV (reference sequence). This CDR3 comprises 11 residues. V was clipped by 4 bases and J by 9 bases, with 8 bases between them. CDR3: CASSSSITQYF. The CDR3 DNA follows: TGTGCCAGCAGTTCATCCATCACGCAGTATTTT.